A selection of T cell receptor beta chains follows, all from one sample in a study of neurological immune-mediated disorders. TCRdb reanalysed the 5' RACE reads using MiXCR and keeps one entry per CDR3 protein. The top ten clones hold roughly 29% of a sample with approximately 30,000 distinct CDR3 sequences, under 25% of them seen once. The specimen was CD4+ T cells from blood. These receptors were collected from a middle-aged man with HTLV-1-associated myelopathy (HAM/TSP). CDR3s include the opening cysteine and the closing phenylalanine or tryptophan. The D gene is left open where the match is weak. For some rows the clone size is stated as once, few or many, or as a class when expanded; others skip it.

V	size	J	D	DNA	CDR3
TRBV4-2	many	TRBJ2-7	TRBD2	TGTGCCAGCAGCCAATGGGGCAGCGGGGACTACGAGCAGTACTTC	CASSQWGSGDYEQYF
TRBV3-1	many	TRBJ1-2	NA	TGTGCCAGCAGTCCGGACGCTAACTATGGCTACACCTTC	CASSPDANYGYTF
TRBV11-2	few	TRBJ2-3	TRBD2	TGTGCCAGCAGCTTGAGGAGCGGGGGGGGGACAGATACGCAGTATTTT	CASSLRSGGGTDTQYF
TRBV5-5	many	TRBJ1-4	TRBD1	TGTGCCAGCAGCACCTCGACAGGGCCTAATGAAAAACTGTTTTTT	CASSTSTGPNEKLFF
TRBV20-1	large	TRBJ1-1	TRBD1	TGCAGTGCCACCGGGACAGAGATTGAAGCTTTCTTT	CSATGTEIEAFF
TRBV4-1	many	TRBJ2-1	NA	TGCGCCAGCAGCCAGGTTGACCTGGTCTCCTACAATGAGCAGTTCTTC	CASSQVDLVSYNEQFF
TRBV5-1	many	TRBJ2-2	NA	TGCGCCAGCAGCTGGAGGGACAGTGGGGCCGGGGAGCTGTTTTTT	CASSWRDSGAGELFF
TRBV18	many	TRBJ1-2	NA	TGTGCCAGCTCACCGGGGGGGCAAAAGGGCTACACCTTC	CASSPGGQKGYTF
TRBV12-3/TRBV12-4	many	TRBJ2-7	TRBD2	TGTGCCAGCAGTTCCGAGCGGGGCATTTACGAGCAGTACTTC	CASSSERGIYEQYF
TRBV29-1	many	TRBJ1-3	NA	TGCAGCGTTGAAAACTCTGGAAACACCATATATTTT	CSVENSGNTIYF
TRBV5-5	NA	TRBJ2-2	TRBD1	TGTGCCAGCAGCCCAGACAGGGGGTCACACACCGGGGAGCTGTTTTTT	CASSPDRGSHTGELFF
TRBV5-1	many	TRBJ1-2	NA	TGCGCCAGCAGCAAGGGGACTAACTATGGCTACACCTTC	CASSKGTNYGYTF
TRBV5-1	many	TRBJ2-5	TRBD2	TGCGCCAGCAGCTTGCCTAGCGGGACCTTTCAAGAGACCCAGTACTTC	CASSLPSGTFQETQYF
TRBV5-1	many	TRBJ2-7	TRBD1	TGCGCCAGCAGCTTGGGGGGACAGGGACCTTCCTACGAGCAGTACTTC	CASSLGGQGPSYEQYF
TRBV7-2	many	TRBJ1-1	TRBD1	TGTGCCAGCAGCCCACAGGGGGGGAACACTGAAGCTTTCTTT	CASSPQGGNTEAFF
TRBV24-1	many	TRBJ1-1	TRBD1	TGTGCCACCAGTGATTCTGGACAGGGAAGGGATACTGAAGCTTTCTTT	CATSDSGQGRDTEAFF
TRBV12-3/TRBV12-4	many	TRBJ2-7	NA	TGTGCCAGCAGTCCCCAACAGGGTTCCTACGAGCAGTACTTC	CASSPQQGSYEQYF
TRBV5-1	many	TRBJ2-2	NA	TGCGCCAGCAGCTCCCCTGTGAACACCGGGGAGCTGTTTTTT	CASSSPVNTGELFF
TRBV5-1	many	TRBJ1-1	TRBD1	TGCGCCAGCAGCGGGGACAGGGACACTGAAGCTTTCTTT	CASSGDRDTEAFF
TRBV27	once	TRBJ2-3	NA	TGTGCCAGCAGTTTCGGAAGTACGCAGTATTTT	CASSFGSTQYF
TRBV11-1	many	TRBJ1-3	TRBD1	TGTGCCAGCAGCTCAACGACAGGGGCTGGAAACACCATATATTTT	CASSSTTGAGNTIYF
TRBV12-3/TRBV12-4	many	TRBJ1-1	NA	TGTGCCAGCAGCCACATGGAGGGTGGAAGCACTGAAGCTTTCTTT	CASSHMEGGSTEAFF
TRBV9	NA	TRBJ2-7	TRBD2	TGTGCCAGCACCTTGACGGGACTAGCTGGGGGCCATGAGCAGTACTTC	CASTLTGLAGGHEQYF
TRBV29-1	NA	TRBJ2-3	TRBD2	TGCAGCGTTCACGGGACTAGCGGGGTAACCATTCATCGGGATACGCAGTATTTT	CSVHGTSGVTIHRDTQYF
TRBV20-1	many	TRBJ1-1	NA	TGCAGTGCTAGCCTGGGAGGGCTACGGTACCACCGGAACACTGAAGCTTTCTTT	CSASLGGLRYHRNTEAFF
TRBV10-3	NA	TRBJ2-1	NA	TGTGCCATCAGTGAGTCGTCGGGGGGCCTTTACAATGAGCAGTTCTTC	CAISESSGGLYNEQFF
TRBV20-1	many	TRBJ1-3	TRBD1	TGCAGTGCTAGGAGGAGGGGGCATGTAAACACCATATATTTT	CSARRRGHVNTIYF
TRBV20-1	many	TRBJ1-1	NA	TGCAGTGCCCAGAAGGGCACTGAAGCTTTCTTT	CSAQKGTEAFF
TRBV10-3	NA	TRBJ2-2	NA	TGTGCCATCAGTGAGATTGTGGTATCCGGGGAGCTGTTTTTT	CAISEIVVSGELFF
TRBV18	NA	TRBJ1-6	NA	TGTGCCAGCTCGCCCAACTGGGGAAGTAATTCACCCCTCGACTTT	CASSPNWGSNSPLDF
TRBV20-1	many	TRBJ1-4	TRBD1	TGCAGTGCTAGAGGGGGCAGGGGGCGTGCAACTAATGAAAAACTGTTTTTT	CSARGGRGRATNEKLFF
TRBV21-1	many	TRBJ1-5	NA	TGTGCCAGCAGCGCCCGAAAGGGGAATTGCGGCAATCAGCCCCAGCATTTT	CASSARKGNCGNQPQHF
TRBV3-1	many	TRBJ1-1	NA	TGTGCCAGCAGCCAGGGACGGTTGAACACTGAAGCTTTCTTT	CASSQGRLNTEAFF
TRBV5-5	many	TRBJ2-5	NA	TGTGCCAGCAGCTCCGAAGCAGGGATTTGGGAGACCCAGTACTTC	CASSSEAGIWETQYF
TRBV10-3	NA	TRBJ1-1	NA	TGTGCCATCCGGGCGGATCCTCGGGGTGAAGCTTTCTTT	CAIRADPRGEAFF
TRBV5-5	many	TRBJ1-1	TRBD1	TGTGCCAGCAGCTGGACAGGGGGCGGCACTGAAGCTTTCTTT	CASSWTGGGTEAFF
TRBV3-1	once	TRBJ2-1	TRBD2	TGTGCCAGCATGCCGAGACTAGCCGTAAATGAGCAGTTCTTC	CASMPRLAVNEQFF